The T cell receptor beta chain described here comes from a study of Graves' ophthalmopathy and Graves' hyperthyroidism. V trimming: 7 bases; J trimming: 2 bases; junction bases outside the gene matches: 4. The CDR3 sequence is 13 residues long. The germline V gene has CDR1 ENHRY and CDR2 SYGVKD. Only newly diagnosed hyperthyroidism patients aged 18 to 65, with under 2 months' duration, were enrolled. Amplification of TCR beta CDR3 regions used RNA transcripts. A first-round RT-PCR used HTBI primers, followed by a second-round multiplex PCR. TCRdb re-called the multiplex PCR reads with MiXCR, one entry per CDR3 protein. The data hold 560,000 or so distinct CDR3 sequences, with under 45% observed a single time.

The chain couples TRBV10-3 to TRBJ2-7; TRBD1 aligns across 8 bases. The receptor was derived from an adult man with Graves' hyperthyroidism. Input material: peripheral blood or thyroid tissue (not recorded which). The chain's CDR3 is CAIKQGGPYEQYF. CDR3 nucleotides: TGTGCCATCAAACAGGGGGGACCCTACGAGCAGTACTTC.